This T cell receptor (beta chain) appears in the sequencing data of a study of blood T cell repertoires in COVID-19 (TCRdb year 2020). Background on the whole study: Collaborator samples came from the United States, Italy and Spain and covered acute and convalescent phases of COVID-19. The repertoires were made available in a free public database intended to serve as a resource for research on the immune response to SARS-CoV-2. The material from the prospective study consisted of cDNA or gDNA derived from T cells, B-cell-depleted T cells, or PBMCs. Samples were obtained from the ongoing ImmuneRACE study (first 160 participants) and from over a thousand subjects provided by 6 global collaborators. Where available, HLA class I and class II types were taken from metadata supplied by the sample provider and were not determined by assay-based typing. Subjects who had been exposed to COVID-19, were actively infected with it, or had recovered from it provided the deeply sampled blood TCRbeta repertoires that made up the dataset. The sample metadata nearly always contained a de-identified subject ID, COVID-19 status, age in years and sex.

TCRbeta CDR3 regions were amplified from genomic DNA using the immunoSEQ Assay, a bias-controlled multiplex PCR. For the original study's pipeline: Within the assay, amplification of reference gene primers was used to estimate how many nucleated cells each sample contained. To quantify the absolute abundance of each unique TCRbeta CDR3 rearrangement, sequence reads were collapsed and filtered. For each sample, productive Simpson clonality was calculated by taking the square root of Simpson's diversity index across productive rearrangements. The table was pulled from immuneACCESS by TCRdb, which kept in-frame rearrangements only. Such tables lose some clones; where checked, under half of the loss comes from unresolved V genes, and the rest has no known cause. Clonal size and the V and J genes are those of that table, whereas D and trimming came from the DNA. Counted in this sample were about 210,000 clones; approximately 84% of them appeared once. Clones ranked in the top ten supply roughly 8% of the sample.

This clone was observed a single time. It lacks a known antigen. No much larger clone exists at a distance of one base, and base qualities are not known. Trimming removed 6 bases from V and 5 bases from J; the gene matches leave 9 bases unexplained. Counted from cysteine to phenylalanine, this CDR3 has 14 amino acids. Only the CDR3 portion is preserved as DNA: 42 bases, with reading frame beginning at the first base. The germline V gene sets CDR1 to SQVTM and CDR2 to ANQGSEA. Collaborating institutions collected whole blood in K2EDTA tubes following their own protocols. For TCRbeta analysis, collaborators shipped samples as frozen whole blood, isolated PBMCs, or DNA extracted from either of those sample types. Paper-wide results and their limitations: The amount of clinical and demographic metadata varied by source and participant and was provided uncurated.

This receptor chain uses TRBV29-1 and TRBJ2-2, and 7 junctional nucleotides match TRBD1. Sequencing was performed on peripheral blood. This receptor was taken from a woman aged 50 to 60 with active or convalescent COVID-19. CDR3 region: CSVVTGSGTGELFF. The bases are TGCAGCGTAGTGACAGGGAGTGGGACCGGGGAGCTGTTTTTT.